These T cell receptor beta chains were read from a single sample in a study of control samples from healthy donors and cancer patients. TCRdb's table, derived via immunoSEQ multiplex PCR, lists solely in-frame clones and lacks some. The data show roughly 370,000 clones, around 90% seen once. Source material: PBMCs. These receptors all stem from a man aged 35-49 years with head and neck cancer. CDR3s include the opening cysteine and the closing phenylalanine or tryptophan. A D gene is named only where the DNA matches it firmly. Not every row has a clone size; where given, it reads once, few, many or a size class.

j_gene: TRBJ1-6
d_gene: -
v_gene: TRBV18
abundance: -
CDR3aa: CASSPPTGTYSPLHF
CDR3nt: TGTGCCAGCTCACCACCGACCGGGACCTATTCACCCCTCCACTTT

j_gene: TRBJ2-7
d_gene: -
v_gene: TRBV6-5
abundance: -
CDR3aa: CASSNIYEQYF
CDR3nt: TGTGCCAGCAGTAACATCTACGAGCAGTACTTC

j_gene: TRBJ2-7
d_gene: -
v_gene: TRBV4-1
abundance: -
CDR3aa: CASSHQGRGSYEQYF
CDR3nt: TGCGCCAGCAGCCACCAAGGACGTGGCTCCTACGAGCAGTACTTC

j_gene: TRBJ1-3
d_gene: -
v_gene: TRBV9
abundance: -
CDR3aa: CASSVAVGNTIYF
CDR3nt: TGTGCCAGCAGCGTAGCAGTTGGAAACACCATATATTTT

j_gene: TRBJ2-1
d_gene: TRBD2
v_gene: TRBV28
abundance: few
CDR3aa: CASSPWTYPGLAGGPSYNEQFF
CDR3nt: TGTGCCAGCAGCCCTTGGACATATCCGGGGCTAGCGGGAGGGCCCTCCTACAATGAGCAGTTCTTC

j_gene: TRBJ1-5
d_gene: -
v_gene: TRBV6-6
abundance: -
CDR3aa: CASSYGQNQPQHF
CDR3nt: TGTGCCAGCAGCTACGGGCAGAATCAGCCCCAGCATTTT

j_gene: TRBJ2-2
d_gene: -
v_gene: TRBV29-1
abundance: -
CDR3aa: CSVRWNTGELFF
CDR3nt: TGCAGCGTTCGCTGGAACACCGGGGAGCTGTTTTTT

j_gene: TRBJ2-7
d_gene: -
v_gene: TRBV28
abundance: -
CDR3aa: CASSLLSPSSYEQYF
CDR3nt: TGTGCCAGCAGTCTACTATCCCCCTCGAGCTACGAGCAGTACTTC

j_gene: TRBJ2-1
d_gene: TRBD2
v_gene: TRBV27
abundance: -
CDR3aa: CASSFPGLGYNEQFF
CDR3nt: TGTGCCAGCAGTTTCCCGGGACTAGGGTACAATGAGCAGTTCTTC

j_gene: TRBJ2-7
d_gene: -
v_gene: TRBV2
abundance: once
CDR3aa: CASRSDLEGRRYF
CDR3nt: TGTGCCAGCAGATCAGATTTGGAGGGGCGAAGGTACTTC

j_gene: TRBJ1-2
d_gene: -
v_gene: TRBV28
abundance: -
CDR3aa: CASSLVVPGLGYGYTF
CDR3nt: TGTGCCAGCAGTTTAGTTGTCCCGGGACTTGGGTATGGCTACACCTTC

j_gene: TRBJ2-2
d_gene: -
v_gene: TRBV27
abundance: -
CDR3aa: CASSLGSANTGELFF
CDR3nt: TGTGCCAGCAGTCTCGGGTCTGCGAACACCGGGGAGCTGTTTTTT

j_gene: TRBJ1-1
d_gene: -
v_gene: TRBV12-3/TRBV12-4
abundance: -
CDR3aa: CASSFLGGEAFF
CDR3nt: TGTGCCAGCAGTTTTCTTGGGGGCGAAGCTTTCTTT

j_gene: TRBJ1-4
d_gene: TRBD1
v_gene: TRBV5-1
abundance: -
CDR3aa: CASSPGQGSLTNEKLFF
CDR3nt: TGCGCCAGCAGCCCCGGACAGGGTAGTTTAACTAATGAAAAACTGTTTTTT

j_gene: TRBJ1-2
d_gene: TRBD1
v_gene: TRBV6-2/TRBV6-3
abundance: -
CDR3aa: CASSNPGQGIYGYTF
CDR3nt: TGTGCCAGCAGCAATCCGGGACAGGGGATCTATGGCTACACCTTC

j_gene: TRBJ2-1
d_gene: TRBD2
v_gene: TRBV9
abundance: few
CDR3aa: CASSTGTSGSYEQFF
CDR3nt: TGTGCCAGCAGCACCGGGACTAGCGGGAGTTATGAGCAGTTCTTC

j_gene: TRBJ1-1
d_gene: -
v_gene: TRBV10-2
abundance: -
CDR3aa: CASSGGAEAFF
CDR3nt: TGCGCCAGCAGTGGGGGTGCTGAAGCTTTCTTT

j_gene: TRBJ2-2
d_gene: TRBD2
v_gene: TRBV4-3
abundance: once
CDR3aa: CASSHGTISAGELFF
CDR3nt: TGCGCCAGCAGCCATGGGACTATCTCCGCCGGGGAGCTGTTTTTT

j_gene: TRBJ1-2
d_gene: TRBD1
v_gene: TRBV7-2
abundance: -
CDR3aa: CASSPQDRGGYGYTF
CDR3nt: TGTGCCAGCAGCCCACAGGACAGGGGCGGTTATGGCTACACCTTC

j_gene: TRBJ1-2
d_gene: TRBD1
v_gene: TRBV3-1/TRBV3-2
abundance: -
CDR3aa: CASSPPTGGNYGYTF
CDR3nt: TGTGCCAGCAGCCCGCCGACAGGGGGAAACTATGGCTACACCTTC

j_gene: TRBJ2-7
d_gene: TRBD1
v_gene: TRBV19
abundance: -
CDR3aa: CASSTGTAFYEQYF
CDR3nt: TGTGCCAGTAGTACCGGGACAGCTTTCTACGAGCAGTACTTC

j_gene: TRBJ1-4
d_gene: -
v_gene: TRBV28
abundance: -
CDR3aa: CASSPPLVGGKLFF
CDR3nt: TGTGCCAGCAGTCCTCCTTTGGTTGGGGGAAAACTGTTTTTT

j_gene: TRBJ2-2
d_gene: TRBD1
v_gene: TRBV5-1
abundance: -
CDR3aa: CASSPDRPGTGIGELFF
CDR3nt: TGCGCCAGCAGCCCGGACCGTCCCGGGACAGGGATCGGGGAGCTGTTTTTT

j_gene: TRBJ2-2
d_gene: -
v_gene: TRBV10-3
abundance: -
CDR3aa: CAISEGRTGELFF
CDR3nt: TGTGCCATCAGTGAGGGGCGGACCGGGGAGCTGTTTTTT

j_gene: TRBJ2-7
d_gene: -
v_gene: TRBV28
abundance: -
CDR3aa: CASSQIEYEQYF
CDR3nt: TGTGCCAGCAGTCAGATAGAGTACGAGCAGTACTTC

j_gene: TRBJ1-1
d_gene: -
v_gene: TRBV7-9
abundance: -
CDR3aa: CAWGGVVNTEAFF
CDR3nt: TGTGCCTGGGGCGGGGTGGTAAACACTGAAGCTTTCTTT

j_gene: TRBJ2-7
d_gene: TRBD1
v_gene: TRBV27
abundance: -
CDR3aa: CASRSRDSYEQYF
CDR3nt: TGTGCCAGCAGATCCCGGGACAGCTACGAGCAGTACTTC

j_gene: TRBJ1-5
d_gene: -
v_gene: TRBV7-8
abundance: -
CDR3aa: CASSFSNQPQHF
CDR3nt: TGTGCCAGCAGCTTTTCAAATCAGCCCCAGCATTTT

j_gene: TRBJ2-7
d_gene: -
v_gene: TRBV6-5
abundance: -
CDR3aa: CASSRGGQAHLVYF
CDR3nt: TGTGCCAGCAGTCGGGGGGGACAGGCGCATCTCGTATACTTC

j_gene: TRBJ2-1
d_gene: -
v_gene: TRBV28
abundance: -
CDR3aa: CASRFGSYNEQFF
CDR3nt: TGTGCCAGCAGGTTTGGGTCCTACAATGAGCAGTTCTTC

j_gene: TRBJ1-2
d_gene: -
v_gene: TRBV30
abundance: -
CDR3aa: CAWTRGSYGYTF
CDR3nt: TGTGCCTGGACTCGAGGGAGCTATGGCTACACCTTC

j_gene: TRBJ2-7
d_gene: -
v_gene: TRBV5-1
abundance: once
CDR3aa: CASSPTSGPNYEQYF
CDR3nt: TGCGCCAGCAGCCCGACAAGCGGACCAAACTACGAGCAGTACTTC

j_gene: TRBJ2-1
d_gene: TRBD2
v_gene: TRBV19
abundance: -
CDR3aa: CASRAAGGPFHNEQFF
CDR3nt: TGTGCCAGTAGGGCAGCGGGAGGGCCCTTTCATAATGAGCAGTTCTTC

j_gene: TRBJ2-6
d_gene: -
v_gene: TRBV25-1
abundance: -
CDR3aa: CASSEYWGAGANVLTF
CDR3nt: TGTGCCAGCAGTGAATATTGGGGGGCCGGGGCCAACGTCCTGACTTTC

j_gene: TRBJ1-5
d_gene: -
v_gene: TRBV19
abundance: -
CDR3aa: CASSIGYTSNQPQHF
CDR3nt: TGTGCCAGTAGTATAGGGTACACAAGCAATCAGCCCCAGCATTTT

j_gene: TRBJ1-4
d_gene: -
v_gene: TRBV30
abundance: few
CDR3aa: CACASEYNEKLFF
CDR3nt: TGTGCCTGCGCGTCGGAGTATAATGAAAAACTGTTTTTT

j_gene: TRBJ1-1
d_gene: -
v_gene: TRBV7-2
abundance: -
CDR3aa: CASSLTENTEAFF
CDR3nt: TGTGCCAGCAGCTTAACAGAGAACACTGAAGCTTTCTTT

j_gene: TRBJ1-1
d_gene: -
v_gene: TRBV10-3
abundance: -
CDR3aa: CAISEGGGLGTEAFF
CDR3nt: TGTGCCATCAGTGAGGGGGGGGGCTTAGGGACTGAAGCTTTCTTT

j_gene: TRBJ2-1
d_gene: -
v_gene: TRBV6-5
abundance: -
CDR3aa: CASSWGTLNLGEQFF
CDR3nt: TGTGCCAGCAGTTGGGGGACGCTTAATCTGGGTGAGCAGTTCTTC

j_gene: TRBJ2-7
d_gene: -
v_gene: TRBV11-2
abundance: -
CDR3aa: CASSLGRGRYEQYF
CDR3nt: TGTGCCAGCAGCTTAGGCAGGGGCAGGTACGAGCAGTACTTC

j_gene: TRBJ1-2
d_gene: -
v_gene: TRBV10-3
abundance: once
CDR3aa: CAISETYLGRDHGYTF
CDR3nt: TGTGCCATCAGTGAGACCTATCTAGGCAGGGACCACGGCTACACCTTC

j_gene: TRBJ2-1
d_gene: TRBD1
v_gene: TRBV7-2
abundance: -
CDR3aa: CASIPGTGVYNEQFF
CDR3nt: TGTGCCAGCATTCCCGGGACAGGGGTCTACAATGAGCAGTTCTTC

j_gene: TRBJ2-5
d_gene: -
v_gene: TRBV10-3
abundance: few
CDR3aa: CAISEDRPSPYQETQYF
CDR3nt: TGTGCCATCAGTGAGGACAGGCCCTCCCCGTACCAAGAGACCCAGTACTTC

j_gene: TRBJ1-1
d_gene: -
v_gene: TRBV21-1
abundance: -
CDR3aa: CASSAVGNEAFF
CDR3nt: TGTGCCAGCAGCGCAGTAGGGAATGAAGCTTTCTTT

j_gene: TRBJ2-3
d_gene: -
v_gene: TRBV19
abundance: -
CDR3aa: CASSIAGTAGTDTQYF
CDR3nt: TGTGCCAGTAGTATAGCGGGGACGGCCGGCACAGATACGCAGTATTTT

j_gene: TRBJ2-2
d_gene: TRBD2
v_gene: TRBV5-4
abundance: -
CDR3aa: CASSPLAGANTGELFF
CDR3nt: TGTGCCAGCAGCCCACTAGCGGGGGCGAACACCGGGGAGCTGTTTTTT

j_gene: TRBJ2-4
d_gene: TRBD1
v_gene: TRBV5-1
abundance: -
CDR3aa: CASSMTGADIQYF
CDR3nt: TGCGCCAGCAGCATGACAGGGGCAGACATTCAGTACTTC

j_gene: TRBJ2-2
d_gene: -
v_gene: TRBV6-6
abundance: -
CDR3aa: CASSTIQQSGELFF
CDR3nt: TGTGCCAGCAGTACAATTCAACAATCCGGGGAGCTGTTTTTT

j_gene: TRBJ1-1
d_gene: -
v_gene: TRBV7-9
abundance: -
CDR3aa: CASSSIKASGRRNTEAFF
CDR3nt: TGTGCCAGCAGCTCAATAAAGGCTTCAGGACGACGGAACACTGAAGCTTTCTTT

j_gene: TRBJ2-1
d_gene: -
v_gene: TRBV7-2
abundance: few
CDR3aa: CASSLASDNEQFF
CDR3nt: TGTGCCAGCAGCTTGGCCTCAGACAATGAGCAGTTCTTC

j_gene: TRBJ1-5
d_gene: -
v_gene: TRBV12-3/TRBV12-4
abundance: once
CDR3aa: CASSPGVDQPQHF
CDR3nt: TGTGCCAGCAGCCCGGGGGTTGATCAGCCCCAGCATTTT

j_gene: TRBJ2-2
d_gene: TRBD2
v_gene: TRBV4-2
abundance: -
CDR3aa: CASSPRGEGSSGELFF
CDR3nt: TGTGCCAGCAGTCCCCGGGGGGAGGGGAGTTCCGGGGAGCTGTTTTTT

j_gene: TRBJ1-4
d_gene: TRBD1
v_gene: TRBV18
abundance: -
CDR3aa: CASSAGTGGLNEKLFF
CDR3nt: TGTGCCAGCTCAGCCGGGACAGGGGGCTTAAATGAAAAACTGTTTTTT

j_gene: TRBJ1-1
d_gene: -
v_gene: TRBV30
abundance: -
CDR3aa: CAWRWGFGEAFF
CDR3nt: TGTGCCTGGAGATGGGGGTTCGGTGAAGCTTTCTTT

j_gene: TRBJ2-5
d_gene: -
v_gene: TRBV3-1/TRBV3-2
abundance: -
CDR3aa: CASSQGPLRETQYF
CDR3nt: TGTGCCAGCAGCCAAGGTCCCTTGAGGGAGACCCAGTACTTC